The 28 T cell receptor beta chains below come from one sample, sequenced in a study of T cell responses to AZD1222 COVID-19 vaccine. Libraries were prepared by immunoSEQ multiplex PCR; TCRdb keeps only in-frame clonotypes and omits some of them. Of more than 100,000 clones listed, approximately 88% are singletons. This specimen was peripheral blood, taken on day 0 of AZD1222 vaccination. Source of these receptors: an adult in good health.

Regarding this clone: The junction departs from the called germline gene at one end, perhaps through a read error. The chain joins TRBV18 to TRBJ2-1; TRBD1 is a possible D gene (5 bases). This CDR3 is built from 13 residues. The germline gives CDR1 KGHSH, CDR2 LQKENI. This CDR3 reads CASSATQGPRILF. In DNA, the CDR3 is TGTGCCAGCTCAGCAACGCAGGGTCCTAGAATCCTCTTC.

The chain carries TRBV6-5 and TRBJ1-3, with D hard to call. CDR1 is MNHEY, CDR2 SVGAGI, per germline. Trimming left V 8 bases short and J 0 bases short, with 14 bases between. The CDR3 extends over 15 amino acids. The CDR3 nucleotides are TGTGCCAGCGCGCCGGGGTCCTCCTCTGGAAACACCATATATTTT. It codes for CASAPGSSSGNTIYF.

The chain combines TRBV28 with TRBJ2-7, with a weak D call TRBD1 (6 bases). The CDR3 has 14 residues. Germline V CDR1 and CDR2: MDHEN, SYDVKM. V was trimmed by 11 bases and J by 2 bases, leaving 19 bases between them. CDR3 sequence reads: CAVFQPDRAYEQYF. CDR3 in DNA: TGTGCCGTTTTTCAACCGGACAGAGCCTACGAGCAGTACTTC.

This clone was counted only a few times. V and J are TRBV29-1 and TRBJ1-2, with D uncertain. Trimming cost V 1 base and J 1 base, with 7 bases left between them. From germline, CDR1 is SQVTM and CDR2 ANQGSEA. The CDR3 is made up of 13 amino acids. CDR3 coding DNA: TGCAGCGTTGAAGGGCAGGATAACTATGGCTACACCTTC. Translated: CSVEGQDNYGYTF.

CDR3 residues: CASSVGAGGFDEQFF. CDR3 coding DNA: TGTGCCAGCAGCGTAGGGGCGGGAGGGTTTGATGAGCAGTTCTTC. The rearrangement links TRBV9 to TRBJ2-1, with 9 bases fitting TRBD2. The CDR3 consists of 15 residues. The V and J ends lost 0 bases and 8 bases, in that order; junction bases with no gene match: 6. The germline CDR1 and CDR2 sequences are SGDLS and YYNGEE.

The rearrangement uses TRBV27 and TRBJ1-6; TRBD1 matches 10 bases. The V and J ends lost 6 bases and 10 bases, in that order; junction bases with no gene match: 6. CDR3 length equals 14 residues. The germline CDR1 and CDR2 sequences are MNHEY and SMNVEV (reference sequence). This CDR3 reads CASRSTGGKSPLHF. For the CDR3, the DNA is TGTGCCAGCAGATCGACAGGGGGCAAGTCACCCCTCCACTTT.

This rearrangement joins TRBV10-3 to TRBJ1-2, with TRBD1 matching over 7 bases. The length of the CDR3 is 13 residues. V was pared by 11 bases and J by 2 bases, with 8 bases of the junction left unmatched. CDR1 ENHRY and CDR2 SYGVKD come from the germline V gene. This CDR3 reads CALKTGKNYGYTF. For the CDR3, the DNA is TGTGCCCTCAAGACAGGGAAAAACTATGGCTACACCTTC.

The gene calls are TRBV30 and TRBJ1-3, with TRBD1 matching 7 bases. The ends lost 5 bases at V and 2 bases at J; junction bases unmatched: 3. Per the germline V gene, CDR1 is GTSNPN and CDR2 is SVGIG (reference sequence). CDR3 length equals 13 residues. The CDR3 here is CAWDTGAGNTIYF. The CDR3 nucleotides read TGTGCCTGGGACACAGGGGCTGGAAACACCATATATTTT. Based on the CDR3 plus reference TRBV30 and TRBJ1-3, the full variable domain is SQTIHQWPATLVQPVGSPLSLECTVEGTSNPNLYWYRQAAGRGLQLLFYSVGIGQISSEVPQNLSASRPQDRQFILSSKKLLLSDSGFYLCAWDTGAGNTIYFGEGSWLTVV.

This clone appeared a single time. The V gene is TRBV5-8, the J gene TRBJ2-5, with 7 bases matching TRBD2. Germline V gene lookup returns CDR1 SGHTS and CDR2 YDEGEE. CDR3 length: 20 amino acids. Trimming took 7 bases from V and 1 from J; bases not matched to a gene: 25. The CDR3 nucleotides read TGTGCCAGCGGTCCCGACGGGGCCTTTATACTAGCGCCGTTCCAAGAGACCCAGTACTTC. This sequence encodes CASGPDGAFILAPFQETQYF.

This chain connects TRBV12-3 or TRBV12-4 to TRBJ1-1; D uncertain. With 6 bases removed from V and 7 bases from J, the gap between germline ends came to 6 bases. This CDR3 has 10 residues. The CDR3 coding sequence is TGTGCCAGCAGGGTATATGAAGCTTTCTTT. It specifies CASRVYEAFF.

The chain combines TRBV28 with TRBJ2-7; 10 positions match TRBD2. Unmatched junction bases numbered 8, after V lost 5 bases and J lost 4 bases. Germline CDR1 is MDHEN and CDR2 is SYDVKM. This CDR3 spans 15 amino acids. Written as DNA, the CDR3 is TGTGCCAGCAGTGGAAGCGGGGGGGCCGCGTACGAGCAGTACTTC. Protein sequence: CASSGSGGAAYEQYF.

The chain recombines TRBV14 with TRBJ1-1; 7 bases are a match to TRBD1. This CDR3 contains 15 residues. V lost 1 base, J lost 1 base, and 3 bases stayed unmatched. Per germline, CDR1 SGHDN and CDR2 FVKESK. CDR3 sequence (DNA): TGTGCCAGCAGCCAAGGGGACAGAAGGAACACTGAAGCTTTCTTT. Amino acid sequence: CASSQGDRRNTEAFF.

The gene calls are TRBV11-2 and TRBJ2-2; D perhaps matches TRBD2 (5 bases). Trimming removed 3 bases from V and 1 base from J, with 9 bases in between. CDR3 length: 15 residues. Germline V gives CDR1 SGHAT, CDR2 FQNNGV. CDR3 region: CASSFGLMNTGELFF. The CDR3 bases are TGTGCCAGCAGCTTCGGACTGATGAACACCGGGGAGCTGTTTTTT.

Points on this clone: An end of the junction differs from the germline gene, which may be a read error. The chain has TRBV19 and TRBJ1-3; the match to TRBD1 covers 8 bases. Germline CDR1 and CDR2: LNHDA and SQIVND (reference sequence). The CDR3 covers 14 residues. CDR3: CASSSTGGGNTMYF. In nucleotides, the CDR3 is TGTGCCAGTAGTAGCACAGGGGGGGGAAACACCATGTATTTT.

The CDR3 reads CASSTGRDTEAFF. Written as DNA, the CDR3 is TGTGCCAGTTCCACCGGAAGAGACACTGAAGCTTTCTTT. The chain recombines TRBV18 with TRBJ1-1, with D hard to call. Germline CDR1 KGHSH, CDR2 LQKENI. Trimming shortened V by 9 bases and J by 3 bases, and 14 bases separated the two germline ends. The CDR3 loop spans 13 amino acids.

The V call is TRBV10-3, the J call TRBJ1-5, with D unresolved. CDR3 length: 13 residues. In germline, CDR1 is ENHRY, CDR2 SYGVKD. With 2 bases removed from V and 2 bases from J, the gap between germline ends came to 4 bases. The chain's CDR3 is CAISEGGNQPQHF. Here the CDR3 DNA reads TGTGCCATCAGTGAGGGGGGCAATCAGCCCCAGCATTTT.

V usage is TRBV2 and J usage is TRBJ2-7; maybe TRBD1 (6 bases). Germline CDR1 SNHLY, CDR2 FYNNEI. The V end was cut by 2 bases, the J end by 3 bases, with 8 bases between. This CDR3 has 13 residues. CDR3 protein: CASSERGSYEQYF. CDR3 coding DNA: TGTGCCAGCAGTGAAAGGGGGAGCTACGAGCAGTACTTC.

This sequence joins TRBV18 and TRBJ2-7, with D tentatively TRBD2 (5 bases). Deletions cut 3 bases from V and 0 bases from J, with 9 bases between. The CDR3 consists of 14 residues. CDR1 and CDR2 (germline): KGHSH, LQKENI. Here the CDR3 reads CASSPRDSSYEQYF. Here the CDR3 DNA reads TGTGCCAGCTCACCGAGGGATAGCTCCTACGAGCAGTACTTC. The full variable domain, completed using reference TRBV18 and TRBJ2-7, is NAGVMQNPRHLVRRRGQEARLRCSPMKGHSHVYWYRQLPEEGLKFMVYLQKENIIDESGMPKERFSAEFPKEGPSILRIQQVVRGDSAAYFCASSPRDSSYEQYFGPGTRLTVT.

The rearrangement joins TRBV5-1 to TRBJ1-6, with D possibly being TRBD1 (6 bases). Trimming stripped 0 bases from V and 12 bases from J, with 10 bases between. Germline CDR1 is SGHRS and CDR2 is YFSETQ. The CDR3 runs to 13 residues. The CDR3 spells CASSLGQGKPLHF. The CDR3 DNA reads TGCGCCAGCAGCTTGGGGCAGGGGAAACCCCTCCACTTT. The entire variable domain, with the rest obtained from reference TRBV5-1 and TRBJ1-6, is as follows: KAGVTQTPRYLIKTRGQQVTLSCSPISGHRSVSWYQQTPGQGLQFLFEYFSETQRNKGNFPGRFSGRQFSNSRSEMNVSTLELGDSALYLCASSLGQGKPLHFGNGTRLTVT.

This clone was counted a single time. The gene calls are TRBV5-1 and TRBJ2-7, with TRBD2 matching 11 bases. The CDR3 has 14 residues. Germline V CDR1 and CDR2: SGHRS, YFSETQ. After removal of 4 bases from V and 10 bases from J, the junction contained 10 bases not matched to a gene. In nucleotides, the CDR3 is TGCGCCAGCAGCAGGACTAGCGGGCAACCTAGTCAGTACTTC. Its translation: CASSRTSGQPSQYF.

The rearrangement joins TRBV5-1 to TRBJ2-7, with 10 bases that match TRBD1. Trimming removed 2 bases from V and 2 bases from J; junction bases left unmatched: 4. Germline V gene data show CDR1 as SGHRS and CDR2 as YFSETQ. The CDR3 sequence is 15 residues long. In nucleotides, the CDR3 is TGCGCCAGCAGCTTCGGGACAGGGGCAACCTACGAGCAGTACTTC. This encodes CASSFGTGATYEQYF.

The V gene is TRBV5-4, the J gene TRBJ1-1, with D tentatively TRBD1 (6 bases). The V gene lost 4 bases and the J gene lost 3 bases, with 16 bases spanning the gap. This CDR3 is 15 amino acids long. The germline V gene has CDR1 SGHNT and CDR2 YYREEE (reference sequence). The CDR3 spells CASSSLQGIDTEAFF. CDR3 DNA: TGTGCCAGCAGCAGCCTACAGGGAATAGACACTGAAGCTTTCTTT.

V and J are TRBV12-2 and TRBJ1-4. TRBV12-2 is flagged as a pseudogene. The CDR3 contains 19 residues. The CDR3 is CASRFRPGAYCATNEKLFF. CDR3 DNA sequence: TGTGCAAGTCGCTTCCGGCCGGGGGCGTATTGTGCAACTAATGAAAAACTGTTTTTT.

The chain couples TRBV9 to TRBJ1-3; D is uncertain. The V gene lost 1 base and the J gene lost 0 bases, with 14 bases spanning the gap. Germline V gives CDR1 SGDLS, CDR2 YYNGEE. This CDR3 has 17 amino acids. CDR3 region: CASSVIGSRSSGNTIYF. The CDR3, as DNA: TGTGCCAGCAGCGTAATCGGGAGCCGGAGCTCTGGAAACACCATATATTTT.

V gene TRBV6-4 combines with J gene TRBJ1-6; D remains ambiguous. With 3 bases removed from V and 9 bases from J, the gap between germline ends came to 15 bases. Germline values: CDR1 MRHNA, CDR2 SNTAGT. CDR3 size: 15 residues. The CDR3: CASSEYAGISSPLHF. Here the CDR3 DNA reads TGTGCCAGCAGTGAATACGCGGGGATTAGTTCACCCCTCCACTTT.

This sequence joins TRBV7-9 and TRBJ1-1; no clear D. CDR1 and CDR2 from the germline V gene are SEHNR and FQNEAQ (reference sequence). The CDR3 spans 12 residues. Trimming pared 3 bases from V and 1 base from J, leaving 3 bases between. CDR3 in DNA: TGTGCCAGCAGCTTTTGGAACACTGAAGCTTTCTTT. Translated, it gives CASSFWNTEAFF.

V and J are TRBV3-1 (or the pseudogene TRBV3-2) and TRBJ2-1, with TRBD2 matching over 8 bases. Germline CDR1 is LGHDT and CDR2 is YNNKEL (reference sequence). The CDR3 has 13 residues. V lost 9 bases and J lost 4; bases outside the gene matches: 5. CDR3 amino acids: CASSGVDYNEQFF. The CDR3 region has the DNA TGTGCCAGTAGCGGGGTTGATTACAATGAGCAGTTCTTC.

This chain links TRBV5-6 with TRBJ2-5; D call uncertain. CDR1 is SGHDT, CDR2 YYEEEE, per germline. V was shortened by 6 bases and J by 2 bases, with 11 bases between the two germline ends. CDR3 length equals 13 residues. The CDR3 nucleotides read TGTGCCAGCACCGCGGAGCGTCAAGAGACCCAGTACTTC. The encoded protein is CASTAERQETQYF. Together with reference TRBV5-6 and TRBJ2-5, the CDR3 gives the full variable domain: DAGVTQSPTHLIKTRGQQVTLRCSPKSGHDTVSWYQQALGQGPQFIFQYYEEEERQRGNFPDRFSGHQFPNYSSELNVNALLLGDSALYLCASTAERQETQYFGPGTRLLVL.